Listed here are 9 T cell receptor beta chains from one sample, sequenced in a study of T cell changes during pregnancy in multiple sclerosis (dated by TCRdb to about 2019). Library preparation employed the immunoSEQ multiplex PCR assay. TCRdb took over this immuneACCESS table, retaining in-frame rearrangements with V and J assigned. Such tables are incomplete; in checked studies, under half of the missing clones stem from an unresolved V gene, and the remainder is unexplained. The sample has some 81,000 clones on record, about nine tenths of them singletons. The ten top clones hold approximately 2% of the sample. The material was peripheral blood, obtained before pregnancy. The receptor source for this set is a female donor with multiple sclerosis, enrolled in a pregnancy study.

This chain connects TRBV9 to TRBJ2-3; weak D call: TRBD2 (5 bases). The CDR3 has 15 amino acids. Germline CDR1 is SGDLS and CDR2 is YYNGEE. The V end was cut by 4 bases, the J end by 8 bases, with 20 bases between. CDR3 region: CASSRRGLVAGTQYF. The CDR3 coding sequence is TGTGCCAGCAGCCGGAGAGGCCTGGTGGCGGGTACGCAGTATTTT.

This clone has more than one count but fewer than ten. V and J are TRBV5-1 and TRBJ1-5; the match to TRBD1 covers 7 bases. Germline trimming cut 0 bases from V and 4 bases from J; bases unmatched to any gene: 7. The CDR3 is 16 residues long. Looked up from germline, CDR1 is SGHRS and CDR2 is YFSETQ. The DNA of the CDR3 is TGCGCCAGCAGCTTGGGGCCGACAGGGAGGAATCAGCCCCAGCATTTT. Encoded protein: CASSLGPTGRNQPQHF.

V usage is TRBV10-2 and J usage is TRBJ1-6, with D possibly matching TRBD1 (6 bases). The CDR3 consists of 13 residues. CDR1 and CDR2 from the germline V gene are WSHSY and SAAADI. Trimming cost V 7 bases and J 9 bases, with 13 bases left between them. The CDR3 nucleotides are TGCGCCAGCATCTTAGGGGGTCGTTCACCCCTCCACTTT. Translated: CASILGGRSPLHF.

The chain is built from TRBV5-8 and TRBJ1-1; D may be TRBD1 (6 bases). V was shortened by 0 bases and J by 4 bases, with 7 bases between the two germline ends. CDR1 and CDR2 from the germline V gene are SGHTS and YDEGEE. The CDR3 has 13 amino acids. The CDR3 DNA reads as TGTGCCAGCAGCTTGGTCAGGGGCACTGAAGCTTTCTTT. Amino acids: CASSLVRGTEAFF.

This clone occurred once. J is TRBJ1-2 and V is TRBV28; the match to TRBD1 covers 10 bases. Germline V lookup: CDR1 MDHEN, CDR2 SYDVKM. Trimming removed 7 bases from V and 4 bases from J; junction bases left unmatched: 12. The length of the CDR3 is 16 residues. The CDR3: CASTIIPGQGTYGYTF. The CDR3, as DNA: TGTGCCAGCACTATTATCCCGGGACAGGGGACCTATGGCTACACCTTC.

The gene calls are TRBV27 and TRBJ2-4; D possibly corresponds to TRBD1 (8 bases). The germline gives CDR1 MNHEY, CDR2 SMNVEV (reference sequence). V lost 4 bases, J lost 3 bases, and 13 bases lay in between. The CDR3 spans 15 residues. The CDR3: CASSSQGEGKNIQYF. The CDR3 DNA follows: TGTGCCAGCAGTTCACAGGGGGAGGGCAAAAACATTCAGTACTTC.

The chain combines TRBV6-5 with TRBJ1-5, with D possibly TRBD1 on 6 matching bases. The CDR3 totals 13 residues. Germline V gene data show CDR1 as MNHEY and CDR2 as SVGAGI. Trimming cost V 6 bases and J 5 bases, with 11 bases left between them. CDR3 loop: CASRLNRDQPQHF. In nucleotides, the CDR3 is TGTGCCAGCAGGCTTAACAGGGATCAGCCCCAGCATTTT.

This clone was recorded once. The chain combines TRBV10-2 with TRBJ1-2; no definite D call. Trimming removed 7 bases from V and 4 bases from J, with 10 bases in between. This CDR3 is 12 amino acids long. The germline V gene encodes CDR1 WSHSY and CDR2 SAAADI. CDR3 region: CASIDPSYGYTF. In DNA form, the CDR3 reads TGCGCCAGCATTGACCCCTCCTATGGCTACACCTTC.

The chain joins TRBV9 to TRBJ2-1, with TRBD1 matching over 9 bases. The CDR3 is made up of 15 amino acids. Germline V gives CDR1 SGDLS, CDR2 YYNGEE. Trimming at V came to 0 bases and at J to 5 bases, leaving 3 bases not matched to a gene. The CDR3 bases are TGTGCCAGCAGCGTAGCAGGACAGGGGAACAATGAGCAGTTCTTC. As protein: CASSVAGQGNNEQFF.